This T cell receptor (beta chain) came from a study of blood T cell repertoires in COVID-19. Study-level information: The origin of the acute and convalescent COVID-19 samples was the United States, Italy and Spain.

Repertoires were generated with immunoSEQ multiplex PCR, while TCRdb's copy carries only in-frame clones and drops some. The table has about 88,000 clones, more than 75% seen once. V shed 5 bases and J shed 7 bases, with 9 bases lying between them. The CDR3 totals 13 residues. Germline-derived CDR1 and CDR2 are MNHEY and SVGAGI. This TCR came from a woman in her 70s with acute or convalescent COVID-19. The V call is TRBV6-5, the J call TRBJ1-6; the D is unclear. Sequenced material: peripheral blood. The CDR3 spells CASSTFENSPLHF. The CDR3 nucleotides read TGTGCCAGCAGTACTTTTGAGAATTCACCCCTCCACTTT.